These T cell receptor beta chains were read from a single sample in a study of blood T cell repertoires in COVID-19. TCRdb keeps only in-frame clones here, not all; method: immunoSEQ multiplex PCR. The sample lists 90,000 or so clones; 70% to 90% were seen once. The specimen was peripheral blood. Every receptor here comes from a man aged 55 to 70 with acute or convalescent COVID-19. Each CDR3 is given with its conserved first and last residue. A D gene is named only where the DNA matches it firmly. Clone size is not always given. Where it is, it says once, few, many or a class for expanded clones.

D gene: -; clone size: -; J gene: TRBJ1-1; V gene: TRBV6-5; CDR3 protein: CASRGRGQTEAFF; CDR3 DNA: TGTGCCAGCAGGGGGCGGGGGCAGACTGAAGCTTTCTTT
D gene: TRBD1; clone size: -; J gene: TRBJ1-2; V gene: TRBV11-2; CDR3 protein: CASSFTDRAGYTF; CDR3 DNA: TGTGCCAGCAGCTTCACCGACAGGGCGGGCTACACCTTC
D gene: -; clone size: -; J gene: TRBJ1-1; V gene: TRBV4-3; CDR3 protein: CASSQELAGMNTEAFF; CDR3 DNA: TGCGCCAGCAGCCAAGAGTTGGCAGGGATGAACACTGAAGCTTTCTTT
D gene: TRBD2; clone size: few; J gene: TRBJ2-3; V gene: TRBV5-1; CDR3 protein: CASSLGLAGGPVSTDTQYF; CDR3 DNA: TGCGCCAGCAGCCTTGGACTAGCGGGAGGTCCAGTAAGCACAGATACGCAGTATTTT
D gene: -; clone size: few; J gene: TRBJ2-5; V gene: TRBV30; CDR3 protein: CAWSVLAGQETQYF; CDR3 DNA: TGTGCCTGGAGTGTACTCGCAGGCCAAGAGACCCAGTACTTC
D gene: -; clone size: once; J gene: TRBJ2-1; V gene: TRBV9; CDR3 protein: CASSVGGGSYEQFF; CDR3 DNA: TGTGCCAGCAGCGTAGGGGGTGGGAGCTATGAGCAGTTCTTC
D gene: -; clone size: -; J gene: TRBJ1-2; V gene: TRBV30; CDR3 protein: CAWSQKGYTF; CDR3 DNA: TGTGCCTGGAGCCAGAAGGGCTACACCTTC
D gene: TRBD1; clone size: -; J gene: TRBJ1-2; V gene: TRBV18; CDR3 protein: CASSPRDRVSNYGYTF; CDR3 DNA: TGTGCCAGCTCACCGAGAGACAGGGTCAGTAACTATGGCTACACCTTC
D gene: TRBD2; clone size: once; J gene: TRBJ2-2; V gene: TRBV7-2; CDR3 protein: CASSLASSLAGEYTGELFF; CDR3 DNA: TGTGCCAGCAGCTTAGCCTCCAGTCTAGCGGGAGAATACACCGGGGAGCTGTTTTTT
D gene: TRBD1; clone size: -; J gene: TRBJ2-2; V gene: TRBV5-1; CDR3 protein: CASRKPGQPGELFF; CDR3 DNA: TGCGCCAGCAGAAAGCCGGGACAGCCCGGGGAGCTGTTTTTT
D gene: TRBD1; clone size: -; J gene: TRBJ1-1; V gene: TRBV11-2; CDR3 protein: CASSLVLGQGDTEAFF; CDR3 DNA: TGTGCCAGCAGCTTAGTCCTGGGACAGGGGGATACTGAAGCTTTCTTT
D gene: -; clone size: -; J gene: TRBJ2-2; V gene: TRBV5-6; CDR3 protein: CASNPLATGELFF; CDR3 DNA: TGTGCCAGCAACCCCCTAGCTACAGGGGAGCTGTTTTTT
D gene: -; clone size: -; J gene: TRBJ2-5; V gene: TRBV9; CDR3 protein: CASSVAQGTTGQETQYF; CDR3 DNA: TGTGCCAGCAGCGTAGCTCAGGGGACCACGGGGCAAGAGACCCAGTACTTC
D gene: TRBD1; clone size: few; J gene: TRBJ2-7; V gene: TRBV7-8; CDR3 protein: CASSSGQGSEQYF; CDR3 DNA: TGTGCCAGCAGCTCGGGACAGGGTTCCGAGCAGTACTTC
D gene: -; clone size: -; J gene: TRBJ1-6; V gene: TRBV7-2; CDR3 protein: CASSTRGSYSPLHF; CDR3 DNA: TGTGCCAGCAGCACCCGAGGTAGTTATTCACCCCTCCACTTT
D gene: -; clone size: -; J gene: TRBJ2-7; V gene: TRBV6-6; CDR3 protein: CASSSPGLTNYEQYF; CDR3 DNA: TGTGCCAGCAGCTCCCCGGGACTGACGAACTACGAGCAGTACTTC
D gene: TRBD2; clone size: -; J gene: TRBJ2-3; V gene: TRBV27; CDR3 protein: CASSLYTSGGATDTQYF; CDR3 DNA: TGTGCCAGCAGTTTATACACTAGCGGGGGGGCGACAGATACGCAGTATTTT
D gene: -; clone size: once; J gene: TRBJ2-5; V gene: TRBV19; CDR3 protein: CASSFQRTAYQETQYF; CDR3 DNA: TGTGCCAGTAGTTTCCAAAGGACAGCGTACCAAGAGACCCAGTACTTC
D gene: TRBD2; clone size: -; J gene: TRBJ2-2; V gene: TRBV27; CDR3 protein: CASSFLAGANTGELFF; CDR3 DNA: TGTGCCAGCAGTTTTCTAGCGGGGGCCAACACCGGGGAGCTGTTTTTT
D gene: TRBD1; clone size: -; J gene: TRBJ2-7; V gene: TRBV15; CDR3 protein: CATSTRQGLRGYEQYF; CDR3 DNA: TGTGCCACCAGCACCAGACAGGGGCTGAGAGGCTACGAGCAGTACTTC
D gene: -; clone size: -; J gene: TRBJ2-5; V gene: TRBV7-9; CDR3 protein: CASSFQGETQYF; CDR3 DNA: TGTGCCAGCAGCTTCCAGGGGGAGACCCAGTACTTC
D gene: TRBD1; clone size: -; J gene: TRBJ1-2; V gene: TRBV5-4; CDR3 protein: CASSLGQGGYYGYTF; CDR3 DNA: TGTGCCAGCAGCTTGGGACAGGGGGGTTACTATGGCTACACCTTC
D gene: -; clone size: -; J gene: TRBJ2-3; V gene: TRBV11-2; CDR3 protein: CASSPGRTPSDTQYF; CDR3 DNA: TGTGCCAGCAGCCCAGGTCGGACTCCCTCCGATACGCAGTATTTT
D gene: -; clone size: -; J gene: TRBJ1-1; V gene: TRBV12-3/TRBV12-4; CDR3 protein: CASSFGMNTEAFF; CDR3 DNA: TGTGCCAGCAGTTTTGGCATGAACACTGAAGCTTTCTTT
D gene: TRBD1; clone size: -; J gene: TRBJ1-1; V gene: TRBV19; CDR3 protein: CASSNRGWRVNSEAFF; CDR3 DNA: TGTGCCAGTAGTAACAGGGGCTGGCGGGTTAATTCTGAAGCTTTCTTT
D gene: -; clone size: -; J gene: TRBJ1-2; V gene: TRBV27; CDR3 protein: CASTSDSLGGYTF; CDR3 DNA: TGTGCCAGCACATCGGACAGTCTGGGAGGCTACACCTTC
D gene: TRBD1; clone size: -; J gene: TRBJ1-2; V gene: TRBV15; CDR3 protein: CATTRGRDRGGYTF; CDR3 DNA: TGTGCCACCACCAGGGGCCGGGACAGGGGTGGCTACACCTTC
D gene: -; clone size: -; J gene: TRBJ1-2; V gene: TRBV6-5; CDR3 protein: CASIRGAHDGYTF; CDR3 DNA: TGTGCCAGCATCCGGGGGGCGCATGATGGCTACACCTTC
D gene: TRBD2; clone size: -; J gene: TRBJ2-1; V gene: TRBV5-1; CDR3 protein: CASSLGTSGRVNEQFF; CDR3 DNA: TGCGCCAGCAGCTTGGGGACTAGCGGGAGGGTGAACGAGCAGTTCTTC
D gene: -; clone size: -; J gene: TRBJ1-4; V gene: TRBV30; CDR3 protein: CAWSADSGKLFF; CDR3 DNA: TGTGCCTGGAGTGCCGACAGTGGAAAACTGTTTTTT
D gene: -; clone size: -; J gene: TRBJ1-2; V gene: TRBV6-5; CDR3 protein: CASSYSRESTYGYTF; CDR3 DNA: TGTGCCAGCAGTTACTCGCGAGAGAGCACCTATGGCTACACCTTC
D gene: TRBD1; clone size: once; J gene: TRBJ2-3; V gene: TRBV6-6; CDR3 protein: CASSLRQGGTDTQYF; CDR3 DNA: TGTGCCAGCAGTCTTCGACAGGGGGGCACAGATACGCAGTATTTT
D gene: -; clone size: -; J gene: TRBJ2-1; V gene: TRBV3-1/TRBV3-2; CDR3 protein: CASSQRRRGNEQFF; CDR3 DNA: TGTGCCAGCAGCCAACGGCGGAGGGGCAATGAGCAGTTCTTC
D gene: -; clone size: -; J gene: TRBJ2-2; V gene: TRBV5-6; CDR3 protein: CASSLGGTGELFF; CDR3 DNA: TGTGCCAGCAGCTTGGGCGGTACCGGGGAGCTGTTTTTT
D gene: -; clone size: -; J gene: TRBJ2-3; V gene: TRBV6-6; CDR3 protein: CASSYNPSSADTQYF; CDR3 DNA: TGTGCCAGCAGTTACAACCCAAGCAGCGCAGATACGCAGTATTTT
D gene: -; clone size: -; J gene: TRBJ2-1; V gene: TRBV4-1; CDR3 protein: CASSQDRRAAYNEQFF; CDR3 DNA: TGCGCCAGCAGCCAAGATCGGCGGGCGGCCTACAATGAGCAGTTCTTC
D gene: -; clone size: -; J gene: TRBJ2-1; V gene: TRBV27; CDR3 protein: CASGVLGVYNEQFF; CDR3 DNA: TGTGCCAGCGGAGTTCTAGGCGTTTACAATGAGCAGTTCTTC
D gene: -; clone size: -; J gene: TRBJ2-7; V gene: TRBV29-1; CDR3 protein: CSVRRGHEQYF; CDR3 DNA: TGCAGCGTTAGGAGGGGCCACGAGCAGTACTTC
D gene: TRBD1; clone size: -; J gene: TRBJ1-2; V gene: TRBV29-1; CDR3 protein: CSVEKRDRANYGYTF; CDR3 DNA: TGCAGCGTTGAAAAACGGGACAGGGCTAACTATGGCTACACCTTC
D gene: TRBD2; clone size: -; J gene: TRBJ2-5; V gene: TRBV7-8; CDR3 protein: CASSLGGLAGNQETQYF; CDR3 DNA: TGTGCCAGCAGCTTAGGGGGACTAGCGGGAAATCAAGAGACCCAGTACTTC
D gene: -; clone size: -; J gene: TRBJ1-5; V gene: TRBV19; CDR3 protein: CASSQGGNQPQHF; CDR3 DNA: TGTGCCAGTAGTCAGGGTGGCAATCAGCCCCAGCATTTT
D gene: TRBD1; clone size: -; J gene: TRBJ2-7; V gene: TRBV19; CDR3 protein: CASSITGTGGLEQYF; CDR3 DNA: TGTGCCAGTAGTATAACCGGGACAGGGGGGCTCGAGCAGTACTTC
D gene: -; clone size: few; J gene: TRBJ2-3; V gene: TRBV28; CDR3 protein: CASSLFPSTDTQYF; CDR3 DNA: TGTGCCAGCAGTTTATTCCCGAGCACAGATACGCAGTATTTT
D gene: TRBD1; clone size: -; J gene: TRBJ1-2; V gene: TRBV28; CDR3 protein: CASTLPPGQGIYTF; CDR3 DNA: TGTGCCAGCACCCTACCTCCGGGACAGGGAATCTACACCTTC
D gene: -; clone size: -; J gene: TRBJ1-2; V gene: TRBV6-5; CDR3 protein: CASVDPRTGLRGYTF; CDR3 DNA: TGTGCCAGTGTCGATCCTCGGACTGGCCTAAGGGGCTACACCTTC
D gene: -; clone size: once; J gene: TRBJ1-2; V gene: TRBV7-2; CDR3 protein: CASTLSRQTSNYGYTF; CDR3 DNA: TGTGCCAGCACCCTATCCCGACAGACTTCTAACTATGGCTACACCTTC